This note documents a single TCR beta chain sequence. Its antigen is not known. The data were obtained in a study of vaccination effects on CD4 cells after COVID-19. Looking at the study overall: BNT162b2 vaccine or mRNA-1273 vaccine was given to participants in two doses. Vaccination followed sampling of two convalescent patients by 16 days and one week respectively.

ViraFEST used viral peptide pools to expand antigen-specific CD4+ T cells before sequencing. Cultured cells yielded isolated CD4+ T cells after roughly 11 days. A PCR test confirmed that the person had SARS-CoV-2 infection between March and December 2020. Wells of roughly 2 million PBMC each were grown with roughly 10 IU/ml IL-2 and approximately 10 ug/ml peptides. On days 3 and 7, fresh IL-2 medium replaced half the medium. Some clones are missing from TCRdb's copy, which holds only in-frame ones; the method was immunoSEQ multiplex PCR. This table has about 45,000 clones, roughly four fifths appearing once. The germline CDR1 and CDR2 sequences are SGHDT and YYEEEE. V shed 3 bases, J shed 0 bases, and the junction held 2 bases outside the gene matches. This CDR3 spans 14 amino acids.

Sequenced material: CD4+ T cells from PBMCs cultured with a peptide pool, taken before COVID-19 vaccination. This TCR derives from a human donor who had a prior SARS-CoV-2 infection. This chain connects TRBV5-6 to TRBJ1-1; 7 bases fit TRBD1. The CDR3 DNA sequence: TGTGCCAGCAGCTCGGGACAGATGAACACTGAAGCTTTCTTT. It yields the protein CASSSGQMNTEAFF.